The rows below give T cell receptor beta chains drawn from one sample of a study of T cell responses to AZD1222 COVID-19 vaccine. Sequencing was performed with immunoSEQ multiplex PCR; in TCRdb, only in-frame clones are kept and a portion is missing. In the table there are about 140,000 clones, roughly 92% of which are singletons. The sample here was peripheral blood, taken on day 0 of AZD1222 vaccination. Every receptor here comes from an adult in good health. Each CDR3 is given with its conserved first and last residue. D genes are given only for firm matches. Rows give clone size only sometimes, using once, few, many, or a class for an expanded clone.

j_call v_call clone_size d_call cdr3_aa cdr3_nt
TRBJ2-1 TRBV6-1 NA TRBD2 CASSEAGGYNEQFF TGTGCCAGCAGTGAAGCGGGAGGGTACAATGAGCAGTTCTTC
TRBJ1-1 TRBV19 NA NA CASSIDAGSTEAFF TGTGCCAGTAGTATAGATGCGGGAAGTACTGAAGCTTTCTTT
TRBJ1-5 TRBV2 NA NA CASRQVGNQPQHF TGTGCCAGTAGACAAGTAGGCAATCAGCCCCAGCATTTT
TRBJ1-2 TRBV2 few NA CASRTSDGDNYGYTF TGTGCCAGCAGGACTAGCGACGGGGATAACTATGGCTACACCTTC
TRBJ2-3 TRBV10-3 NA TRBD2 CAISESMVAGATDTQYF TGTGCCATCAGTGAGTCGATGGTAGCGGGAGCGACAGATACGCAGTATTTT
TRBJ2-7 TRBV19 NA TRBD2 CASSILAGTYEQYF TGTGCCAGTAGTATCCTAGCGGGGACCTACGAGCAGTACTTC
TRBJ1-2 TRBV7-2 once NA CASSPKTRDGIANGYTF TGTGCCAGCAGCCCGAAGACCCGGGACGGAATTGCCAATGGCTACACCTTC
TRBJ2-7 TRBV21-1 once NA CASSGQGSYEQYF TGTGCCAGCAGTGGACAGGGGTCCTACGAGCAGTACTTC
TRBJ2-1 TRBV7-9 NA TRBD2 CASSFIPGLPDEQFF TGTGCCAGCAGCTTTATCCCGGGACTACCCGATGAGCAGTTCTTC
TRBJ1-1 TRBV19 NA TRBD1 CASSSGQGGTEAFF TGTGCCAGTAGTAGTGGACAGGGGGGAACTGAAGCTTTCTTT
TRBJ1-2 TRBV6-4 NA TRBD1 CASSGPRTGRGDGYTF TGTGCCAGCAGTGGCCCCCGGACAGGGAGAGGCGATGGCTACACCTTC
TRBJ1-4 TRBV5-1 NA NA CASSTDRPPNEKLFF TGCGCCAGCAGCACCGACAGGCCCCCTAATGAAAAACTGTTTTTT
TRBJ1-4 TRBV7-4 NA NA CASSLGGIRGEGEKLFF TGTGCCAGCAGCTTAGGTGGTATTCGGGGGGAGGGTGAAAAACTGTTTTTT
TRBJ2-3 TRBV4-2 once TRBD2 CASSPLAGVGGPKDTQYF TGTGCCAGCAGCCCTCTAGCGGGAGTTGGGGGGCCGAAAGATACGCAGTATTTT
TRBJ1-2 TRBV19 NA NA CASSIARGVNYGYTF TGTGCCAGTAGTATAGCCAGGGGAGTTAACTATGGCTACACCTTC
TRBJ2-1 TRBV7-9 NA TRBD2 CASSPRVAGPKYNEQFF TGTGCCAGCAGCCCCCGGGTAGCGGGACCCAAATACAATGAGCAGTTCTTC
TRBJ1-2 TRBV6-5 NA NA CASSYSIGSYGYTF TGTGCCAGCAGTTACTCGATTGGTTCATATGGCTACACCTTC